These 24 T cell receptor beta chains originate from one sample sequenced in a study of T cells in women clearing cervical HPV infection (dated by TCRdb to 2016 to 2018). Libraries came from the immunoSEQ multiplex PCR assay. What TCRdb holds here is the immuneACCESS table cut down to in-frame rearrangements. Part of the clones is not present; checked against another copy, under half of the missing clones reflect an unresolved V gene, and the others are unexplained. The table held for this sample gives tens of thousands of clones. Of the sample, about 1.5% is held by the ten largest clones. Sequences were obtained from blood buffy coat. The source of these receptors is a woman between 18 and 69 years old with a cervical HPV16 infection that either progressed to CIN3+ or cleared (not recorded which).

A note on this clone: The read comes to an end 3 residues before the CDR3 does, leaving the germline J gene to fill in the end. The chain uses TRBV5-1 and TRBJ1-4; D call uncertain. The CDR3 runs 15 residues. Germline V lookup: CDR1 SGHRS, CDR2 YFSETQ. V was cut by 0 bases and J by 3 bases, with 9 bases left in between. The CDR3 is CASSLDPKSNEKLFF. Partial CDR3 DNA: TGCGCCAGCAGCTTGGACCCTAAGTCTAATGAAAAA.

Incomplete CDR3 DNA: TGCGCCAGCAGCTTGCAGGGGAACCCCGCAACTAATGAAAAA. Its protein is CASSLQGNPATNEK. The whole CDR3 protein reads CASSLQGNPATNEKLFF. V and J are TRBV5-1 and TRBJ1-4, with TRBD1 as a possible D gene (6 bases). The read ends 3 residues before the CDR3 terminus; that terminus is restored from the germline J gene. Germline V gene lookup returns CDR1 SGHRS and CDR2 YFSETQ. V lost 1 base and J lost 0, with 13 bases in between. This CDR3 is built from 17 residues.

Notes on this clone: Coverage ceases 3 residues before the CDR3 finishes, and the germline J gene fills in the end. The rearrangement links TRBV6-2 or TRBV6-3 to TRBJ1-2; no reliable D call. CDR3 size: 13 residues. Per the germline V gene, CDR1 is MNHEY and CDR2 is SVGEGT. The DNA read from the CDR3 is TGTGCCAGCAGTAGACTGGCAACCTACGAC. It is translated as CASSRLATYD. The entire CDR3 sequence reads CASSRLATYDYTF.

As concerns this clone: The junction does not match germline at one end; this may be a read error. From the germline J gene comes the end of the CDR3, since the read stops 3 residues before it. This sequence joins TRBV4-1 and TRBJ2-7; D is ambiguous. This CDR3 region has 16 residues. CDR1 and CDR2 (germline): MGHRA, YSYEKL. CDR3 DNA, as far as it was read: TGCACCAGCAGCCAAGATTCCCAGGAGTTAAGCTACGAG. Translated, it gives CTSSQDSQELSYE. The whole CDR3 reads CTSSQDSQELSYEQYF.

As concerns this clone: The CDR3 goes on 3 residues after the read ends, and that part is filled in from the germline J gene. V and J are TRBV5-6 and TRBJ2-1, with 9 bases identical to TRBD2. After removal of 0 bases from V and 5 bases from J, the junction contained 3 bases not matched to a gene. Germline V gives CDR1 SGHDT, CDR2 YYEEEE. The CDR3 has 15 residues. Incomplete CDR3 DNA: TGTGCCAGCAGCTTGGTTAGCGGGAGTCACAATGAG. Translated, it gives CASSLVSGSHNE. The CDR3 reads in full as CASSLVSGSHNEQFF.

Note on this clone: The CDR3 end falls 3 residues outside the read, so it is completed with the germline J gene. The rearrangement links TRBV5-1 to TRBJ1-1; tentatively, D is TRBD1 (5 bases). The germline V gene encodes CDR1 SGHRS and CDR2 YFSETQ. V was clipped by 0 bases and J by 0 bases, with 9 bases between them. The CDR3 length is 15 residues. The part of the CDR3 DNA that was read is TGCGCCAGCAGCTTGGGTTCAGGGTTGAACACTGAA. Its translation is CASSLGSGLNTE. The full CDR3 is CASSLGSGLNTEAFF.

Concerning this clone: The DNA ends 3 residues before the CDR3 does, and the rest of the CDR3 is filled in from the germline J gene. V and J are TRBV5-6 and TRBJ2-2, with D tentatively TRBD2 (6 bases). Trimming shortened V by 4 bases and J by 2 bases, and 12 bases separated the two germline ends. Germline CDR1 and CDR2: SGHDT and YYEEEE. The length of the CDR3 is 15 residues. The chain's CDR3 is CASSTSGLNTGELFF. The sequenced part of the CDR3 DNA is TGTGCCAGCAGCACAAGCGGGCTTAACACCGGGGAG.

In regard to this clone: The read ends 3 residues before the CDR3 terminus; that terminus is restored from the germline J gene. V and J are TRBV10-2 and TRBJ1-2; 8 nucleotides agree with TRBD1. The CDR3 is 14 residues long. In germline, CDR1 is WSHSY, CDR2 SAAADI. J gave up 6 bases and V 6 bases, and 9 bases lay outside the gene matches. The part of the CDR3 DNA that was read is TGCGCCAGCAGATTCGGACAGGGAGTCCATGGC. Translating gives CASRFGQGVHG. The whole CDR3 sequence reads CASRFGQGVHGYTF.

With respect to this clone: The read gets to within 3 residues of the CDR3 end, and the germline J gene fills in the rest. The rearrangement joins TRBV29-1 to TRBJ1-1; no firm D call. This CDR3 is 13 amino acids long. The germline V and J ends were trimmed by 5 bases and 6 bases, with 16 bases remaining between them. The germline V gene has CDR1 SQVTM and CDR2 ANQGSEA. The CDR3 here is CSVFSGGHSEAFF. CDR3 DNA, as far as it was read: TGCAGCGTTTTCTCCGGTGGGCATTCTGAA.

Comment on this clone: The sequence runs out 3 residues before the end of the CDR3; the remainder is reconstructed from the germline J gene. J is TRBJ2-5 and V is TRBV7-2, with TRBD2 matching over 13 bases. Per the germline V gene, CDR1 is SGHTA and CDR2 is FQGNSA. Unmatched junction bases numbered 5, after V lost 5 bases and J lost 5 bases. CDR3 length: 15 amino acids. CDR3 in amino acids: CASSQGLAGRETQYF. The DNA read from the CDR3 is TGTGCCAGCAGCCAGGGACTAGCGGGGCGGGAGACC.

Comments on this clone: The junction departs from the called germline gene at one end, perhaps through a read error. With the read ending 3 residues before the CDR3 end, the germline J gene is used to fill in that end. This sample also contains other DNA sequences that code for the same CDR3. The V gene is TRBV2, the J gene TRBJ1-2; the D is unclear. The germline CDR1 and CDR2 sequences are SNHLY and FYNNEI. The CDR3 contains 13 residues. The part of the CDR3 DNA that was read is TGTGCCAGCAGTGTGCAACAGCAATATGGT. This sequence encodes CASSVQQQYG. The whole CDR3 region reads CASSVQQQYGYTF.

Concerning this clone: The read terminates 3 residues ahead of where the CDR3 ends, so the germline J gene completes it. V and J are TRBV20-1 and TRBJ1-5; 7 nucleotides line up with TRBD1. Germline V gene data show CDR1 as DFQATT and CDR2 as SNEGSKA (reference sequence). With 6 bases clipped from V and 4 bases from J, the junction kept 9 bases outside the gene matches. The CDR3 contains 14 residues. The chain's CDR3 is CSARAPQGNQPQHF. The CDR3 bases that were read are TGCAGTGCACGGGCCCCACAGGGGAATCAGCCC.

For this clone: Read data end 3 residues before the CDR3 end; the end is taken from the germline J gene. The V gene is TRBV7-6, the J gene TRBJ2-1; 9 bases agree with TRBD2. CDR1 SGHVS and CDR2 FNYEAQ come from the germline V gene. V lost 2 bases and J lost 9; bases outside the gene matches: 8. This CDR3 has 15 residues. The CDR3 protein is CASSLSGTSFGEQFF. The CDR3 bases that were read are TGTGCCAGCAGCTTATCCGGGACTAGCTTCGGTGAG.

With regard to this clone: The read comes to an end 3 residues before the CDR3 does, leaving the germline J gene to fill in the end. The rearrangement links TRBV19 to TRBJ1-2, with 7 bases lining up with TRBD1. This CDR3 comprises 14 residues. Looked up from germline, CDR1 is LNHDA and CDR2 is SQIVND (reference sequence). The CDR3 here is CASSIGTEGHDYTF. Incomplete CDR3 DNA: TGTGCCAGTAGTATTGGGACAGAGGGCCACGAC.

Points on this clone: The read gets to within 3 residues of the CDR3 end, and the germline J gene fills in the rest. The chain couples TRBV19 to TRBJ1-2; TRBD1 matches at 8 bases. Germline CDR1 is LNHDA and CDR2 is SQIVND (reference sequence). The length of the CDR3 is 18 residues. V was clipped by 2 bases and J by 7 bases; unmatched bases: 18. CDR3 DNA, as far as it was read: TGTGCCAGTAGTATATTCCCCTCGGGGCAGGGGGCTTCGGGTGGC. This sequence encodes CASSIFPSGQGASGG. The full CDR3 reads CASSIFPSGQGASGGYTF.

A note on this clone: The DNA ends 3 residues before the CDR3 does, and the rest of the CDR3 is filled in from the germline J gene. The V and J genes are TRBV7-9 and TRBJ2-7; a possible D gene is TRBD2 (6 bases). CDR1 is SEHNR, CDR2 FQNEAQ, per germline (reference sequence). The V gene lost 1 base and the J gene lost 3 bases, with 13 bases spanning the gap. This CDR3 spans 15 amino acids. CDR3 in amino acids: CASSLGGDLYYEQYF. The CDR3 DNA, read in part, is TGTGCCAGCAGCTTAGGGGGGGACCTTTACTACGAG.

As regards this clone: The read falls 3 residues short of the CDR3 end, and the missing part is taken from the germline J gene. Other DNA sequences within the sample encode an identical CDR3. The rearrangement uses TRBV7-7 and TRBJ1-3; 7 bases map to TRBD1. Trimming removed 1 base from V and 3 bases from J; junction bases left unmatched: 6. The germline V gene has CDR1 SSHAT and CDR2 FNYEAQ (reference sequence). CDR3 length: 16 residues. This chain's CDR3 is CASSLGQGGDGNTIYF. CDR3 bases read: TGTGCCAGCAGCTTAGGACAGGGTGGGGATGGAAACACC.

In regard to this clone: Sequencing ends 3 residues short of the CDR3 end; the germline J gene provides the rest. V usage is TRBV7-6 and J usage is TRBJ1-2, with 9 bases fitting TRBD1. The length of the CDR3 is 13 residues. CDR1 and CDR2 from the germline V gene are SGHVS and FNYEAQ. The CDR3 DNA, read in part, is TGTGCCAGCAGCCCGGACAGGGGAGACGAC. As protein: CASSPDRGDD. The CDR3 as a whole reads CASSPDRGDDYTF.

A remark on this clone: The CDR3 is cut off 3 residues early in the read; its end comes from the germline J gene. V and J are TRBV19 and TRBJ2-1; 15 nucleotides line up with TRBD2. Germline CDR1 reads LNHDA; CDR2 reads SQIVND (reference sequence). The CDR3 contains 18 residues. The V segment lost 5 bases and the J segment 4 bases; nucleotides outside the gene matches: 9. CDR3 residues: CASSSRTSGRAGYNEQFF. The DNA read from the CDR3 is TGTGCCAGTAGTTCACGGACTAGCGGGAGGGCCGGGTACAATGAG.

About this clone: Sequencing ends 3 residues short of the CDR3 end; the germline J gene provides the rest. V gene TRBV6-4 combines with J gene TRBJ2-5; 13 bases map to TRBD2. CDR3 length equals 15 residues. CDR1 MRHNA and CDR2 SNTAGT come from the germline V gene. Incomplete CDR3 DNA: TGTGCCAGCAGTGAACTAGCGGGGGGGGCGTCTACC. Translated, it gives CASSELAGGAST. The entire CDR3 protein reads CASSELAGGASTQYF.

Turning to this clone: The read ends 3 residues shy of where the CDR3 ends; the end is completed using the germline J gene. This chain connects TRBV19 to TRBJ2-1; D is perhaps TRBD1 (6 bases). Germline V gene data show CDR1 as LNHDA and CDR2 as SQIVND (reference sequence). Trimming took 1 base from V and 7 from J, leaving 14 bases between them. The CDR3 loop spans 15 amino acids. The CDR3 is CASSIVQGKWNEQFF. The CDR3 DNA, read in part, is TGTGCCAGTAGTATAGTTCAGGGGAAGTGGAATGAG.

Turning to this clone: From the germline J gene comes the end of the CDR3, since the read stops 3 residues before it. The chain combines TRBV5-1 with TRBJ1-2, with TRBD1 identical over 8 bases. The CDR3 sequence is 13 residues long. Looked up from germline, CDR1 is SGHRS and CDR2 is YFSETQ. The sequenced CDR3 bases are TGCGCCAGCACCCTACAGGGGGTGGAGGGC. Its translation is CASTLQGVEG. The whole CDR3 is CASTLQGVEGYTF.

As for this clone: The CDR3 end falls 3 residues outside the read, so it is completed with the germline J gene. V is TRBV2 and J is TRBJ1-1, with D unresolved. Trimming removed 5 bases from V and 0 bases from J, with 7 bases in between. Germline V gene sequence: CDR1 SNHLY, CDR2 FYNNEI. This CDR3 spans 13 amino acids. CDR3: CASSKQMNTEAFF. Incomplete CDR3 DNA: TGTGCCAGCAGTAAACAGATGAACACTGAA.

A remark on this clone: Sequencing ends 3 residues short of the CDR3 end; the germline J gene provides the rest. The chain combines TRBV7-8 with TRBJ1-1, with a weak D call TRBD1 (5 bases). The CDR3 runs to 13 residues. Germline V gene sequence: CDR1 SGHVS, CDR2 FQNEAQ. This CDR3 reads CASSLQGLSKAFF. Incomplete CDR3 DNA: TGTGCCAGCAGCTTGCAGGGTCTCTCTAAG.